Below, one TCR beta chain is given with its context. The sample belongs to a study of cytomegalovirus exposure and HLA in healthy donors. The PCR employed 60 Vbeta primers together with 13 Jbeta primers. This table comes from immunoSEQ multiplex PCR, and its TCRdb copy is limited to in-frame clones, with some not included. The table has about 130,000 clones, around three quarters seen once. Material for sequencing was PBMCs. The TCR originated in a woman aged 50 to 60 in good health and CMV-seronegative.

The CDR3 loop is CASSQEAGQAFF. The DNA of the CDR3 is TGCGCCAGCAGCCAAGAGGCGGGACAAGCTTTCTTT. This chain joins TRBV4-1 and TRBJ1-1; a weak D match, TRBD1 (5 bases). The germline gives CDR1 MGHRA, CDR2 YSYEKL. CDR3 length: 12 amino acids. Trimming removed 0 bases from V and 9 bases from J, with 8 bases in between.